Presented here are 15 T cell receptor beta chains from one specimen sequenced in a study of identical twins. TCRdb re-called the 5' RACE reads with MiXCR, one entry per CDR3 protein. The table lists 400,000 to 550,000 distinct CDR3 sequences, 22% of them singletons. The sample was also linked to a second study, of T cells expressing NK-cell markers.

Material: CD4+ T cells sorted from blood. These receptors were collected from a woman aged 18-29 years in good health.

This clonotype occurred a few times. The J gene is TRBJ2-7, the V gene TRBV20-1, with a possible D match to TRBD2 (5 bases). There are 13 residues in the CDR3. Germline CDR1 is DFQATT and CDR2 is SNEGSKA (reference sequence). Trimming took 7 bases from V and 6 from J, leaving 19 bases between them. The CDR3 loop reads CSVSGSSYREQYF. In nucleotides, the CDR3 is TGCAGTGTTTCGGGGAGTTCATACCGCGAGCAGTACTTC.

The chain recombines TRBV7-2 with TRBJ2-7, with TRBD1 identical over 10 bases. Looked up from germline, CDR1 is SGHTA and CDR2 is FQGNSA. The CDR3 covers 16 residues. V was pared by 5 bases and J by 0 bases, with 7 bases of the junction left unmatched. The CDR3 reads CASSAWRDRGSYEQYF. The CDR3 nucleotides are TGTGCCAGCAGCGCTTGGCGGGACAGGGGCTCCTACGAGCAGTACTTC.

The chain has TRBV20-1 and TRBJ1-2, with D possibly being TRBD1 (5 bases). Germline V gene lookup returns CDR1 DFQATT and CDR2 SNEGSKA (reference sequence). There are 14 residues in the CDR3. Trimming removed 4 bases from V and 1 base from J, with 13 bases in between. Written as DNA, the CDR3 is TGCAGTGCTACCGGGACGGGGATTAACTATGGCTACACCTTC. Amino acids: CSATGTGINYGYTF.

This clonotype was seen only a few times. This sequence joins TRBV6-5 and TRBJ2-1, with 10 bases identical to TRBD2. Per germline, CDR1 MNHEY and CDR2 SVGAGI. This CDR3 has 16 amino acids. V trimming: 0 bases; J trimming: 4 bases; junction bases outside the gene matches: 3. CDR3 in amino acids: CASSYSSGGAYNEQFF. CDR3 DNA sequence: TGTGCCAGCAGTTACTCGAGCGGGGGGGCGTACAATGAGCAGTTCTTC.

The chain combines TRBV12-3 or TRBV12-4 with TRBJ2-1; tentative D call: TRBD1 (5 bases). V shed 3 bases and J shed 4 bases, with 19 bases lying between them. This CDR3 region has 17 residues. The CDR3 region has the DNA TGTGCCAGCAGTTTTGGGGCAAGGAGATTCGGGTACAATGAGCAGTTCTTC. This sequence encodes CASSFGARRFGYNEQFF.

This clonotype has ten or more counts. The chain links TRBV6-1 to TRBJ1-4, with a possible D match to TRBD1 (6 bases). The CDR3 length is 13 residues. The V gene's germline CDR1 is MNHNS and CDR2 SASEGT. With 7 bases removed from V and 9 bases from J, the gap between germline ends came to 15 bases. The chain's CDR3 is CASMLTRGQKLFF. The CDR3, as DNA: TGTGCCAGCATGCTGACCCGGGGGCAAAAACTGTTTTTT.

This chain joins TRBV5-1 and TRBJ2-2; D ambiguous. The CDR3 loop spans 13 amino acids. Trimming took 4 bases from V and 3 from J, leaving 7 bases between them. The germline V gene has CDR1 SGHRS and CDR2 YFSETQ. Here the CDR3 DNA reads TGCGCCAGCAGCCGGCAGGACACCGGGGAGCTGTTTTTT. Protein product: CASSRQDTGELFF.

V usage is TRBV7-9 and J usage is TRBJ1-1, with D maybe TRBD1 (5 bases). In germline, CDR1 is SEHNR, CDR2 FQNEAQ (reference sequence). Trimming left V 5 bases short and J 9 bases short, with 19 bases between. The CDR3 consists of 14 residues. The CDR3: CASSPMGGDVKAFF. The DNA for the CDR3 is TGTGCCAGCAGCCCCATGGGGGGGGACGTTAAAGCTTTCTTT.

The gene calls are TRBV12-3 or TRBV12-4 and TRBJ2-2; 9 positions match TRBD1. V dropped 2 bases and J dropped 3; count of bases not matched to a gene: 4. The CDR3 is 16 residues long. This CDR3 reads CASSLYGTGYTGELFF. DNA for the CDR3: TGTGCCAGCAGTTTATACGGGACAGGGTACACCGGGGAGCTGTTTTTT.

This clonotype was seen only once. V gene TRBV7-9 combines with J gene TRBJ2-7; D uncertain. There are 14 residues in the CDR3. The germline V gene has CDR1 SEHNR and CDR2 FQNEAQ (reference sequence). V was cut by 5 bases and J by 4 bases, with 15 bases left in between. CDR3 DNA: TGTGCCAGCAGCCCTAACGTCCTGGCGTACGAGCAGTACTTC. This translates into CASSPNVLAYEQYF.

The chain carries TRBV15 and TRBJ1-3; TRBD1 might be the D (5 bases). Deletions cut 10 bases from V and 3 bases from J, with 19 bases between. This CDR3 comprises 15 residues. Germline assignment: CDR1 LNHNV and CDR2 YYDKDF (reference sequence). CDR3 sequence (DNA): TGTGCCATCCAATCCGGGACTGCCATTGGAAACACCATATATTTT. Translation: CAIQSGTAIGNTIYF.

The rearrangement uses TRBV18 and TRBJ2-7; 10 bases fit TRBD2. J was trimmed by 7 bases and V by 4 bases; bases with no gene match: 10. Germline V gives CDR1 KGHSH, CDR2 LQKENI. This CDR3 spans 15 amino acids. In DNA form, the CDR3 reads TGTGCCAGCTCACAAAAGGCTAGCGGGAGTGGGGAGCAGTACTTC. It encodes CASSQKASGSGEQYF.

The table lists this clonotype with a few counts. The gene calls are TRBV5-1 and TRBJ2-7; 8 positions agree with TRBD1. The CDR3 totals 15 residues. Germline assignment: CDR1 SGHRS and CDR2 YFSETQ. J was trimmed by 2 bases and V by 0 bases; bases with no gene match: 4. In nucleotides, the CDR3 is TGCGCCAGCAGCTTGGTAGGACAGGGACCCTACGAGCAGTACTTC. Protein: CASSLVGQGPYEQYF.

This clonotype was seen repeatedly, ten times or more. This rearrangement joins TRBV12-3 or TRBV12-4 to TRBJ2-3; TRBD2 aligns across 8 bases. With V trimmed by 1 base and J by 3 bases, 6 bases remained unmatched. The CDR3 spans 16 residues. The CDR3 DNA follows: TGTGCCAGCAGTTTAGGGGCGGGAGGCTTTACAGATACGCAGTATTTT. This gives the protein CASSLGAGGFTDTQYF.

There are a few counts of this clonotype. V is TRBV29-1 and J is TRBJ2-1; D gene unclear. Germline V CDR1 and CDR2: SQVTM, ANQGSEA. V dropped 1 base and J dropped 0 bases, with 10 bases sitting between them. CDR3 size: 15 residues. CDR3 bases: TGCAGCGTTGAAGGCCAGAAGAGCTCCTACAATGAGCAGTTCTTC. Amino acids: CSVEGQKSSYNEQFF.